The 30 T cell receptor beta chains below all came from one sample that was sequenced in a study of shared clonotypes between healthy human individuals (dated by TCRdb to about 2020). The method was the immunoSEQ multiplex PCR assay. In TCRdb, the immuneACCESS table is reduced to in-frame sequences with V and J assigned. These tables do not hold every clone; where another copy was compared, an unresolved V gene accounts for under half, and the others remain unexplained. A total of about 300,000 clones appear in this sample, roughly 70% of them only once. Of the sample, 10% falls within the top ten clones. Material: memory CD4+ T cells sorted from blood. The cell subset or site label, read with the paper, signifies: CD45RA-negative fraction. All receptors come from a man between 25 and 39 years old in good health.

CDR3 sequence (DNA): TGTGCCAGCAGCTTAGCGGGGGACGGTACCTACGAGCAGTACTTC. Its translation is CASSLAGDGTYEQYF. The V and J genes are TRBV11-2 and TRBJ2-7; D might be TRBD2 (6 bases). The V end lost 1 base, the J end lost 2 bases, and 12 bases lay between the germline ends. The V gene's germline CDR1 is SGHAT and CDR2 FQNNGV. The CDR3 consists of 15 residues.

This clone has only one observation. The chain combines TRBV12-5 with TRBJ2-1; a possible D gene is TRBD1 (5 bases). V was trimmed by 0 bases and J by 9 bases, leaving 6 bases between them. CDR3 length: 12 amino acids. Germline values: CDR1 LGHNT, CDR2 FRNRAP. The CDR3 sequence is CASGLVRGEQFF. The CDR3 bases are TGTGCTAGTGGTTTGGTAAGGGGTGAGCAGTTCTTC. Supplemented by reference TRBV12-5 and TRBJ2-1, the full variable domain reads DARVTQTPRHKVTEMGQEVTMRCQPILGHNTVFWYRQTMMQGLELLAYFRNRAPLDDSGMPKDRFSAEMPDATLATLKIQPSEPRDSAVYFCASGLVRGEQFFGPGTRLTVL.

V gene TRBV7-2 combines with J gene TRBJ2-3; the D is unclear. CDR3 length: 15 amino acids. Deletions cut 0 bases from V and 2 bases from J, with 9 bases between. The germline CDR1 and CDR2 sequences are SGHTA and FQGNSA. The CDR3 loop is CASSLAQADTDTQYF. The CDR3 DNA reads as TGTGCCAGCAGCTTAGCGCAGGCAGACACAGATACGCAGTATTTT.

The rearrangement joins TRBV5-1 to TRBJ2-7; D is undetermined. Trimming took 4 bases from V and 2 from J, leaving 7 bases between them. Germline V CDR1 and CDR2: SGHRS, YFSETQ. This CDR3 contains 12 residues. The DNA for the CDR3 is TGCGCCAGCAGCAAACAAGCCTACGAGCAGTACTTC. Translating gives CASSKQAYEQYF.

This clone is a singleton in its sample. The chain joins TRBV7-9 to TRBJ1-4, with D hard to call. The CDR3 runs 16 residues. Trimming pared 4 bases from V and 3 bases from J, leaving 15 bases between. CDR1 and CDR2 from the germline V gene are SEHNR and FQNEAQ (reference sequence). The CDR3 loop is CASSSDRIGSNEKLFF. The CDR3 coding sequence is TGTGCCAGCAGCTCGGACCGCATAGGCTCTAATGAAAAACTGTTTTTT. The full variable domain, its missing parts supplied by reference TRBV7-9 and TRBJ1-4, is DTGVSQNPRHKITKRGQNVTFRCDPISEHNRLYWYRQTLGQGPEFLTYFQNEAQLEKSRLLSDRFSAERPKGSFSTLEIQRTEQGDSAMYLCASSSDRIGSNEKLFFGSGTQLSVL.

The table lists this clone with a few counts. Within the sample, other DNA sequences also encode this same CDR3. The chain carries TRBV4-1 and TRBJ2-2, with D uncertain. The germline V and J ends were trimmed by 0 bases and 5 bases, with 13 bases remaining between them. The CDR3 runs to 16 residues. Germline V gene lookup returns CDR1 MGHRA and CDR2 YSYEKL. The chain's CDR3 is CASSQEGQPGTGELFF. Written as DNA, the CDR3 is TGCGCCAGCAGCCAAGAAGGCCAGCCTGGGACCGGGGAGCTGTTTTTT.

For this clone: This specimen includes other DNA sequences encoding the same CDR3. The V call is TRBV7-2, the J call TRBJ2-7; D gene unclear. The CDR3 is made up of 12 amino acids. The V end was cut by 2 bases, the J end by 2 bases, with 4 bases between. The germline V gene has CDR1 SGHTA and CDR2 FQGNSA. The chain's CDR3 is CASSLTAYEQYF. CDR3 DNA sequence: TGTGCCAGCAGCTTAACAGCCTACGAGCAGTACTTC.

V and J are TRBV5-1 and TRBJ2-1; 8 positions agree with TRBD1. The CDR3 length is 15 residues. Germline CDR1 SGHRS, CDR2 YFSETQ. The V gene end was trimmed by 2 bases and the J gene end by 6 bases; junction bases not matched to a gene: 7. The CDR3 region is CASSFRTQGGNEQFF. In nucleotides, the CDR3 is TGCGCCAGCAGCTTTCGGACACAGGGGGGCAATGAGCAGTTCTTC. Full variable domain (missing parts from reference TRBV5-1 and TRBJ2-1): KAGVTQTPRYLIKTRGQQVTLSCSPISGHRSVSWYQQTPGQGLQFLFEYFSETQRNKGNFPGRFSGRQFSNSRSEMNVSTLELGDSALYLCASSFRTQGGNEQFFGPGTRLTVL.

This chain links TRBV7-9 with TRBJ2-5, with 9 bases identical to TRBD2. There are 15 residues in the CDR3. Looked up from germline, CDR1 is SEHNR and CDR2 is FQNEAQ (reference sequence). Trimming took 0 bases from V and 5 from J; bases not matched to a gene: 4. The CDR3 sequence: CASSLARGRVETQYF. CDR3 in DNA: TGTGCCAGCAGCTTAGCTCGCGGGAGGGTGGAGACCCAGTACTTC. The full variable domain, rest sourced from reference TRBV7-9 and TRBJ2-5, is DTGVSQNPRHKITKRGQNVTFRCDPISEHNRLYWYRQTLGQGPEFLTYFQNEAQLEKSRLLSDRFSAERPKGSFSTLEIQRTEQGDSAMYLCASSLARGRVETQYFGPGTRLLVL.

The chain uses TRBV25-1 and TRBJ2-7, with a weak D call TRBD2 (5 bases). Germline V CDR1 and CDR2: MGHDK, SYGVNS. The V end was cut by 4 bases, the J end by 3 bases, with 10 bases between. This CDR3 contains 13 residues. DNA of the CDR3: TGTGCCAGCAGTGGGACTGATCGCTACGAGCAGTACTTC. Amino acids: CASSGTDRYEQYF.

This clone was counted a few times. This chain links TRBV25-1 with TRBJ2-5; no clear D. The V and J ends lost 0 bases and 3 bases respectively, with 2 bases between them. This CDR3 contains 12 residues. The germline gives CDR1 MGHDK, CDR2 SYGVNS. CDR3 nucleotides: TGTGCCAGCAGTGAATATAAAGAGACCCAGTACTTC. Translating it yields CASSEYKETQYF.

At least ten counts were recorded for this clone. CDR3 loop: CASSFGEAWTEQFF. The CDR3 region has the DNA TGTGCCAGCAGCTTTGGGGAGGCTTGGACTGAGCAGTTCTTC. The rearrangement joins TRBV7-7 to TRBJ2-1; the D gene is possibly TRBD2 (6 bases). The CDR3 extends over 14 amino acids. Trimming shortened V by 3 bases and J by 9 bases, and 15 bases separated the two germline ends. Germline CDR1 and CDR2: SSHAT and FNYEAQ (reference sequence).

The chain employs TRBV14 and TRBJ2-3; the match to TRBD2 covers 10 bases. After removal of 0 bases from V and 2 bases from J, the junction contained 2 bases not matched to a gene. The germline gives CDR1 SGHDN, CDR2 FVKESK. This CDR3 comprises 16 residues. The CDR3 coding sequence is TGTGCCAGCAGCCAAGAACTAGCGGGGCACACAGATACGCAGTATTTT. Protein sequence: CASSQELAGHTDTQYF.

The V gene is TRBV7-3, the J gene TRBJ2-2; no definite D call. CDR1 is SGHTA and CDR2 is FQGTGA in the germline V gene. The CDR3 is 16 amino acids. Deletions cut 4 bases from V and 6 bases from J, with 18 bases between. The CDR3 loop is CASSSTFPAGPGELFF. CDR3 sequence (DNA): TGTGCCAGCAGCTCCACCTTCCCGGCAGGTCCCGGGGAGCTGTTTTTT. The full variable domain, with the rest looked up from reference TRBV7-3 and TRBJ2-2, is GAGVSQTPSNKVTEKGKYVELRCDPISGHTALYWYRQSLGQGPEFLIYFQGTGAADDSGLPNDRFFAVRPEGSVSTLKIQRTERGDSAVYLCASSSTFPAGPGELFFGEGSRLTVL.

The CDR3 reads CASSEPGLAGFKRHNEQFF. The CDR3 nucleotides are TGTGCCAGCAGTGAACCGGGACTAGCGGGCTTCAAGCGACACAATGAGCAGTTCTTC. The chain employs TRBV6-1 and TRBJ2-1, with TRBD2 matching over 12 bases. Trimming cost V 2 bases and J 5 bases; bases outside gene matches: 13. The germline gives CDR1 MNHNS, CDR2 SASEGT. The CDR3 contains 19 residues.

This rearrangement joins TRBV5-1 to TRBJ2-5, with 9 bases fitting TRBD1. The trim removed 0 bases at V and 0 bases at J, leaving 9 bases unmatched. The CDR3 is 18 residues long. Germline assignment: CDR1 SGHRS and CDR2 YFSETQ. The CDR3 sequence is CASSLALLGQGYQETQYF. For the CDR3, the DNA is TGCGCCAGCAGCTTGGCCCTCTTGGGACAGGGCTACCAAGAGACCCAGTACTTC.

The rearrangement uses TRBV5-5 and TRBJ1-1; tentatively, D is TRBD1 (5 bases). Germline V gene lookup returns CDR1 SGHKS and CDR2 YYEKEE (reference sequence). With 2 bases removed from V and 2 bases from J, the gap between germline ends came to 13 bases. This CDR3 has 15 residues. CDR3 DNA: TGTGCCAGCAGCTTCTTCGGGACGACCAACACTGAAGCTTTCTTT. This translates into CASSFFGTTNTEAFF.

V usage is TRBV5-1 and J usage is TRBJ1-2; D gene ambiguous. CDR3 size: 14 residues. With 0 bases removed from V and 4 bases from J, the gap between germline ends came to 10 bases. Germline V gene sequence: CDR1 SGHRS, CDR2 YFSETQ. Here the CDR3 DNA reads TGCGCCAGCAGCTTGGATCCGGGAAGCTATGGCTACACCTTC. This codes for CASSLDPGSYGYTF.

The chain recombines TRBV2 with TRBJ2-7; no reliable D call. Trimming stripped 3 bases from V and 1 base from J, with 13 bases between. The CDR3 totals 15 residues. Germline V gene lookup returns CDR1 SNHLY and CDR2 FYNNEI. CDR3 sequence reads: CASSEQGPSSYEQYF. The CDR3 nucleotides are TGTGCCAGCAGTGAGCAAGGCCCGAGTTCCTACGAGCAGTACTTC. The whole variable domain, filled in from reference TRBV2 and TRBJ2-7, reads EPEVTQTPSHQVTQMGQEVILRCVPISNHLYFYWYRQILGQKVEFLVSFYNNEISEKSEIFDDQFSVERPDGSNFTLKIRSTKLEDSAMYFCASSEQGPSSYEQYFGPGTRLTVT.

The J gene is TRBJ2-5, the V gene TRBV7-9, with 10 bases matching TRBD2. V trimming: 4 bases; J trimming: 6 bases; junction bases outside the gene matches: 17. Germline CDR1 SEHNR, CDR2 FQNEAQ (reference sequence). The CDR3 has 18 residues. Here the CDR3 DNA reads TGTGCCAGCAGCTCCCCGCAAGGGTCTAGCGGGAGAGTAAAGACCCAGTACTTC. Its protein product is CASSSPQGSSGRVKTQYF.

This clone was observed once. The chain employs TRBV14 and TRBJ1-2, with 12 bases aligning to TRBD1. The CDR3 spans 19 residues. Germline V gives CDR1 SGHDN, CDR2 FVKESK. Germline trimming cut 3 bases from V and 4 bases from J; bases unmatched to any gene: 15. The chain's CDR3 is CASSQKTRDRGRNPYGYTF. The CDR3 nucleotides read TGTGCCAGCAGCCAGAAAACCCGGGACAGGGGGCGCAATCCCTATGGCTACACCTTC.

In nucleotides, the CDR3 is TGCGCCACCCCGACAGGAATGTCCTACAATGAGCAGTTCTTC. Translated, it gives CATPTGMSYNEQFF. The rearrangement joins TRBV10-1 to TRBJ2-1, with a weak D call TRBD1 (6 bases). Germline V lookup: CDR1 WNHNN, CDR2 SYGVQD (reference sequence). Deletions cut 10 bases from V and 1 base from J, with 14 bases between. CDR3 length: 14 amino acids.

This clone appeared a single time. This sequence joins TRBV5-5 and TRBJ2-7, with 9 bases fitting TRBD2. The CDR3 is made up of 13 amino acids. The V and J ends lost 6 bases and 4 bases, in that order; junction bases with no gene match: 5. Per the germline V gene, CDR1 is SGHKS and CDR2 is YYEKEE (reference sequence). CDR3 loop: CASTRGGGYEQYF. CDR3 DNA sequence: TGTGCCAGCACCCGCGGGGGGGGGTACGAGCAGTACTTC.

The chain combines TRBV7-2 with TRBJ2-5, with 12 bases matching TRBD2. Germline V gives CDR1 SGHTA, CDR2 FQGNSA. The CDR3 runs to 18 residues. Unmatched junction bases numbered 12, after V lost 5 bases and J lost 2 bases. The CDR3 DNA follows: TGTGCCAGCAGCCGTACGCCCCGACTAGCGGGAGATCAAGAGACCCAGTACTTC. Its protein is CASSRTPRLAGDQETQYF.

This chain joins TRBV5-1 and TRBJ2-2; D is undetermined. This CDR3 contains 13 residues. Trimming pared 0 bases from V and 6 bases from J, leaving 6 bases between. Germline values: CDR1 SGHRS, CDR2 YFSETQ. DNA of the CDR3: TGCGCCAGCAGCTTGGATGGATCCGGGGAGCTGTTTTTT. Translated: CASSLDGSGELFF. Filled out from reference TRBV5-1 and TRBJ2-2, the complete variable domain reads KAGVTQTPRYLIKTRGQQVTLSCSPISGHRSVSWYQQTPGQGLQFLFEYFSETQRNKGNFPGRFSGRQFSNSRSEMNVSTLELGDSALYLCASSLDGSGELFFGEGSRLTVL.

The genes are TRBV4-1 and TRBJ2-2; D remains ambiguous. The V and J ends lost 0 bases and 6 bases respectively, with 11 bases between them. The germline V gene has CDR1 MGHRA and CDR2 YSYEKL. The CDR3 contains 15 residues. The CDR3 here is CASSQESRKPGELFF. The DNA of the CDR3 is TGCGCCAGCAGCCAAGAGTCCAGGAAGCCCGGGGAGCTGTTTTTT.

This clone was picked up a small number of times. The CDR3, as DNA: TGTGCCAGCAGTTTTGGGGGAACGGGGGCGAGGACCCAGTACTTC. Translated: CASSFGGTGARTQYF. The chain combines TRBV6-6 with TRBJ2-5, with D perhaps matching TRBD1 or TRBD2 (6 bases each). Per germline, CDR1 MNHNY and CDR2 SVGAGI (reference sequence). The CDR3 is 15 residues long. V lost 4 bases to trimming and J lost 7 bases, with 19 bases between them.

V is TRBV29-1 and J is TRBJ2-7; D is possibly TRBD1 (6 bases). The germline gives CDR1 SQVTM, CDR2 ANQGSEA. V lost 5 bases and J lost 1, with 18 bases in between. This CDR3 is 15 amino acids long. The CDR3 region is CSVQKLQGTSYEQYF. CDR3 DNA: TGCAGCGTTCAAAAGCTACAGGGAACTTCCTACGAGCAGTACTTC.

Worth noting for this clone: A much larger clone differs from this one at a single base, so this may be a read error. The gene calls are TRBV5-1 and TRBJ2-7; the match to TRBD2 covers 8 bases. The CDR3 runs to 17 residues. The V and J ends lost 3 bases and 3 bases, in that order; junction bases with no gene match: 14. CDR1 SGHRS and CDR2 YFSETQ come from the germline V gene. The CDR3 DNA is TGCGCCAGCAGCTGGGGACTAGTGGGAACTGGGGGCTACGAGCAGTACTTC. Encoded protein: CASSWGLVGTGGYEQYF. Full variable domain (rest looked up from reference TRBV5-1 and TRBJ2-7): KAGVTQTPRYLIKTRGQQVTLSCSPISGHRSVSWYQQTPGQGLQFLFEYFSETQRNKGNFPGRFSGRQFSNSRSEMNVSTLELGDSALYLCASSWGLVGTGGYEQYFGPGTRLTVT.

The chain has TRBV2 and TRBJ2-3; possible D gene TRBD2, 6 bases. V was cut by 11 bases and J by 6 bases, with 18 bases left in between. This CDR3 has 13 amino acids. Germline V gene lookup returns CDR1 SNHLY and CDR2 FYNNEI. Here the CDR3 DNA reads TGTGCCTCCCCAGGAGGGTCGGAGGATACGCAGTATTTT. Protein: CASPGGSEDTQYF.